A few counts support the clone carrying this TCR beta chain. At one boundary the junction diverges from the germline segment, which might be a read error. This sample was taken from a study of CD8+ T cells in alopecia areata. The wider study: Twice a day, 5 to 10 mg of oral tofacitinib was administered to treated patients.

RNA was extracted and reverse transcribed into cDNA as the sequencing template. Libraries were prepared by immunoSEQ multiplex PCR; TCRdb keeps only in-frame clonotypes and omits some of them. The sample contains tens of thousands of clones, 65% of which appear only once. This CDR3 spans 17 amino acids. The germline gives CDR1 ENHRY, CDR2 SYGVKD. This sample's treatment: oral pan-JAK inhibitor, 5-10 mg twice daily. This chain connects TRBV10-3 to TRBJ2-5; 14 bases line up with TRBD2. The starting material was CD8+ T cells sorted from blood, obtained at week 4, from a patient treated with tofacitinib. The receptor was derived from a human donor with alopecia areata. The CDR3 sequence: CASSYGLAGGSQETQYF. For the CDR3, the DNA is TGTGCCAGCAGTTACGGACTAGCGGGGGGATCTCAAGAGACCCAGTACTTC.